This T cell receptor beta chain was sequenced in a study of cytomegalovirus exposure and HLA in healthy donors. This clone was counted between two and nine times. What it binds is unknown. Both 60 Vbeta primers and 13 Jbeta primers went into the PCR. In the original processing: In a later analysis, around 10 million of about 80 million unique beta chains occurred in at least two donors. The table came from immunoSEQ multiplex PCR; TCRdb's copy has only in-frame clones and leaves some out. For V, J and clone size, that table is used; D and trimming come from the DNA. The table shows roughly 140,000 clones, with more than 60% occurring only once. Per germline, CDR1 SNHLY and CDR2 FYNNEI. V lost 5 bases, J lost 1 base, and 10 bases lay in between. The CDR3 extends over 14 amino acids. Study results and caveats: Within the data, a cluster of highly shared sequence variants was likely a sequencing artifact. Reports described diagnosis of cytomegalovirus status by the classifier as highly specific and sensitive. Prior analysis indicated that the majority of TCR beta V segments exhibited productivity approximately 87% or approximately 30% of the time.

The chain carries TRBV2 and TRBJ2-3; D might be TRBD2 (5 bases). This sequence was found in a male donor in good health and CMV-seronegative. The sample taken for sequencing was PBMCs. The CDR3 region has the DNA TGTGCCAGCAGTCTGGAGGCCCGCACAGATACGCAGTATTTT. Translated: CASSLEARTDTQYF.